This TCR beta chain comes out of a study of shared clonotypes between healthy human individuals. The overall study: Two female and three male donors aged 18 to 49 were enrolled. CD8 memory received one plate per donor, CD8 naive two, CD4 memory three and CD4 naive three.

The assay was immunoSEQ multiplex PCR, and TCRdb's table has in-frame clones only and misses some. The top ten hold 30% to 40% of the sample, which has more than 550,000 clones, 90% seen once. The CDR3 extends over 15 amino acids. CDR1 is SGHRS, CDR2 YFSETQ, per germline. Trimming stripped 4 bases from V and 4 bases from J, with 14 bases between. With CCR7-negative CD45RA+ TemRA cells, CD45RO+ cells were combined in CD8 memory. Of note for this clone: Its antigen is undetermined.

Study findings and constraints: Memory subsets generally showed smaller estimated richness than naive subsets did.

The chain couples TRBV5-1 to TRBJ2-2; tentatively, D is TRBD2 (6 bases). Source material: memory CD8+ T cells from PBMCs. The subset here: CD45RO+ cells pooled with CCR7-negative TemRA cells. The clonotype originates from a man aged 18 to 35 in good health. Some clones in this sample may be carry-over from other donors' samples. The CDR3 loop reads CASSLRDSPTGELFF. In DNA, the CDR3 is TGCGCCAGCAGCCTCCGGGACTCTCCCACCGGGGAGCTGTTTTTT. The full variable domain, rest sourced from reference TRBV5-1 and TRBJ2-2, is KAGVTQTPRYLIKTRGQQVTLSCSPISGHRSVSWYQQTPGQGLQFLFEYFSETQRNKGNFPGRFSGRQFSNSRSEMNVSTLELGDSALYLCASSLRDSPTGELFFGEGSRLTVL.